These 21 T cell receptor beta chains share one sample of origin, sequenced in a study of OX40 agonist ivuxolimab in advanced cancers. Profiled with immunoSEQ multiplex PCR; TCRdb holds only in-frame clones, not every one. The repertoire includes about 18,000 clones, around 80% of them detected once, and roughly 24% sits in the top ten. The material was CD4+ or CD8+ T cells sorted from blood, obtained in a trial of the OX40 agonist ivuxolimab. The receptors were sampled from an adult with an advanced solid tumor such as melanoma, head and neck, liver or kidney cancer.

A single count supports this clone. The chain employs TRBV7-6 and TRBJ2-1, with TRBD2 matching over 8 bases. CDR3 length: 12 amino acids. Germline loops: CDR1 SGHVS, CDR2 FNYEAQ. Trimming cost V 3 bases and J 9 bases; bases outside gene matches: 1. This CDR3 is CASSFGGAEQFF. In DNA, the CDR3 is TGTGCCAGCAGCTTCGGGGGGGCTGAGCAGTTCTTC.

The V and J genes are TRBV6-1 and TRBJ2-7, with D unclear. CDR1 and CDR2 (germline): MNHNS, SASEGT. The CDR3 is 11 amino acids. V was pared by 10 bases and J by 2 bases, with 9 bases between. The CDR3 nucleotides read TGTGCCATCGACGCAACCTACGAGCAGTACTTC. It codes for CAIDATYEQYF.

By sample share, this clone is medium-sized. The chain carries TRBV6-1 and TRBJ2-7; D remains ambiguous. Germline V lookup: CDR1 MNHNS, CDR2 SASEGT. This CDR3 is 15 amino acids long. V dropped 2 bases and J dropped 5 bases, with 16 bases sitting between them. In DNA, the CDR3 is TGTGCCAGCAGTGAAATCGGCGGCCGAGGCGACGAGCAGTACTTC. This translates into CASSEIGGRGDEQYF.

The chain uses TRBV5-4 and TRBJ2-1; 10 positions agree with TRBD1. V shed 2 bases and J 5 bases; nucleotides not matched to a gene: 4. The germline CDR1 and CDR2 sequences are SGHNT and YYREEE (reference sequence). This CDR3 is 15 amino acids long. This CDR3 is CASSFSGTGDNEQFF. CDR3 nucleotides: TGTGCCAGCAGCTTTTCCGGGACAGGGGACAATGAGCAGTTCTTC. The complete variable domain, with remaining parts taken from reference TRBV5-4 and TRBJ2-1, reads ETGVTQSPTHLIKTRGQQVTLRCSSQSGHNTVSWYQQALGQGPQFIFQYYREEENGRGNFPPRFSGLQFPNYSSELNVNALELDDSALYLCASSFSGTGDNEQFFGPGTRLTVL.

The V gene is TRBV30, the J gene TRBJ2-1; 10 nucleotides align to TRBD2. CDR3 length equals 13 residues. J gave up 6 bases and V 5 bases, and 4 bases lay outside the gene matches. Germline CDR1 reads GTSNPN; CDR2 reads SVGIG (reference sequence). The CDR3 DNA sequence: TGTGCCTGGGCTAGCGGGAGAGGCAATGAGCAGTTCTTC. Translated: CAWASGRGNEQFF.

The V and J genes are TRBV7-2 and TRBJ2-1, with D unclear. The germline gives CDR1 SGHTA, CDR2 FQGNSA. Trimming cost V 1 base and J 7 bases, with 5 bases left between them. This CDR3 region has 12 residues. The CDR3 loop is CASSLGLNEQFF. The CDR3 coding sequence is TGTGCCAGCAGCTTAGGTCTTAATGAGCAGTTCTTC.

CDR3 residues: CATSHGTPSSYEQYF. Written as DNA, the CDR3 is TGTGCCACCAGCCACGGGACACCGAGCTCCTACGAGCAGTACTTC. The V gene is TRBV15, the J gene TRBJ2-7; TRBD1 might be the D (6 bases). From germline, CDR1 is LNHNV and CDR2 YYDKDF (reference sequence). V was cut by 5 bases and J by 0 bases, with 14 bases left in between. The CDR3 runs to 15 residues. The variable domain in full, with the rest retrieved from reference TRBV15 and TRBJ2-7, is DAMVIQNPRYQVTQFGKPVTLSCSQTLNHNVMYWYQQKSSQAPKLLFHYYDKDFNNEADTPDNFQSRRPNTSFCFLDIRSPGLGDTAMYLCATSHGTPSSYEQYFGPGTRLTVT.

The chain couples TRBV11-1 to TRBJ2-4; TRBD2 agrees at 8 bases. This CDR3 is 16 amino acids long. The V and J ends lost 6 bases and 3 bases, in that order; junction bases with no gene match: 10. CDR1 SGHAT and CDR2 FQDESV come from the germline V gene (reference sequence). The CDR3 loop reads CASRPTSGAGKNIQYF. The CDR3 coding sequence is TGTGCCAGCAGACCAACTAGCGGAGCCGGCAAAAACATTCAGTACTTC.

Concerning this clone itself: This probably arose from a read error, given a far larger clone one base away. The chain carries TRBV5-1 and TRBJ2-7; D might be TRBD1 (5 bases). The CDR3 contains 13 residues. V was trimmed by 1 base and J by 4 bases, leaving 9 bases between them. The V gene's germline CDR1 is SGHRS and CDR2 YFSETQ. The CDR3 DNA reads TGCGCCAGCAGCTTGTTGGCAGGGTACGAGCAGTACTTC. This translates into CASSLLAGYEQYF. The full variable domain, rest sourced from reference TRBV5-1 and TRBJ2-7, is KAGVTQTPRYLIKTRGQQVTLSCSPISGHRSVSWYQQTPGQGLQFLFEYFSETQRNKGNFPGRFSGRQFSNSRSEMNVSTLELGDSALYLCASSLLAGYEQYFGPGTRLTVT.

The chain carries TRBV9 and TRBJ1-6; TRBD1 aligns across 8 bases. Germline V gene lookup returns CDR1 SGDLS and CDR2 YYNGEE. CDR3 length: 14 residues. V lost 7 bases and J lost 6; bases outside the gene matches: 6. The CDR3: CASQGQGSNSPLHF. The CDR3 region has the DNA TGTGCCAGCCAAGGACAGGGAAGTAATTCACCCCTCCACTTT.

This clone was seen a single time. V is TRBV30 and J is TRBJ2-1; TRBD2 matches 13 bases. Germline trimming cut 4 bases from V and 6 bases from J; bases unmatched to any gene: 15. Germline CDR1 reads GTSNPN; CDR2 reads SVGIG (reference sequence). The CDR3 is made up of 18 amino acids. In DNA, the CDR3 is TGTGCCTGGACCGGGACTAGCGGGGATTCCGCTCGTGGCAATGAGCAGTTCTTC. This encodes CAWTGTSGDSARGNEQFF.

The chain is built from TRBV2 and TRBJ2-1; D is unclear. The V gene's germline CDR1 is SNHLY and CDR2 FYNNEI. V lost 8 bases and J 6 bases, leaving 14 bases between the germline ends. The CDR3 length is 13 residues. CDR3 loop: CASGYTPGNEQFF. In nucleotides, the CDR3 is TGTGCCAGCGGATATACCCCAGGCAATGAGCAGTTCTTC.

The chain combines TRBV5-6 with TRBJ2-7, with D possibly matching TRBD1 (6 bases). This CDR3 region has 15 residues. Germline V CDR1 and CDR2: SGHDT, YYEEEE. Between the trimmed V and J ends, which lost 1 base and 3 bases, there was a span of 14 bases. The DNA for the CDR3 is TGTGCCAGCAGCTTGAAGGACAGAGGGGACTACGAGCAGTACTTC. Translating it yields CASSLKDRGDYEQYF.

This clone was recorded a few times. V and J are TRBV6-6 and TRBJ2-2; D call uncertain. Germline values: CDR1 MNHNY, CDR2 SVGAGI (reference sequence). The CDR3 is 13 residues long. Trimming removed 2 bases at V and 6 bases at J, with 7 bases between. Here the CDR3 DNA reads TGTGCCAGCAGTTACCAGGAATCCGGGGAGCTGTTTTTT. It encodes CASSYQESGELFF.

The gene calls are TRBV27 and TRBJ2-2, with D perhaps matching TRBD1 or TRBD2 (6 bases each). Trimming took off 7 bases at V and 7 bases at J, with 16 bases between the two ends. The CDR3 consists of 14 residues. Germline-derived CDR1 and CDR2 are MNHEY and SMNVEV (reference sequence). The CDR3 sequence is CASMWGAGGGELFF. The DNA for the CDR3 is TGTGCCAGCATGTGGGGGGCGGGCGGCGGGGAGCTGTTTTTT.

A remark on this clone: This sample includes further DNA sequences coding for the same CDR3. The rearrangement uses TRBV5-1 and TRBJ2-6; D is ambiguous. V lost 3 bases and J lost 0, with 13 bases in between. Germline-derived CDR1 and CDR2 are SGHRS and YFSETQ. This CDR3 is 17 amino acids long. CDR3 in DNA: TGCGCCAGCAGCTCGAGTTTGGCACTCTCTGGGGCCAACGTCCTGACTTTC. Its translation: CASSSSLALSGANVLTF.

The rearrangement joins TRBV4-1 to TRBJ2-1; TRBD2 matches at 7 bases. The CDR3 runs to 15 residues. With V trimmed by 4 bases and J by 6 bases, 9 bases remained unmatched. Per the germline V gene, CDR1 is MGHRA and CDR2 is YSYEKL. CDR3: CASSLQGLGVNEQFF. DNA of the CDR3: TGCGCCAGCAGCCTGCAAGGACTAGGCGTCAATGAGCAGTTCTTC.

The chain joins TRBV4-2 to TRBJ1-1, with D maybe TRBD1 (5 bases). V gave up 1 base and J gave up 0 bases, with 18 bases separating them. The CDR3 runs 18 residues. Germline V gene sequence: CDR1 LGHNA, CDR2 YNFKEQ. DNA of the CDR3: TGTGCCAGCAGCCAAGCGGGGAGGGTGAGGGGCATGAACACTGAAGCTTTCTTT. Translated, it gives CASSQAGRVRGMNTEAFF.

In its sample, this clone was seen a few times. The chain joins TRBV10-3 to TRBJ2-1; D possibly corresponds to TRBD2 (7 bases). CDR3 length: 15 residues. Per germline, CDR1 ENHRY and CDR2 SYGVKD. Trimming removed 10 bases at V and 0 bases at J, with 16 bases between. CDR3 coding DNA: TGTGCCACCGGGGGCCGGGAGGACTCCTACAATGAGCAGTTCTTC. Translation gives CATGGREDSYNEQFF.

The chain employs TRBV19 and TRBJ2-3; 9 nucleotides align to TRBD1. Per the germline V gene, CDR1 is LNHDA and CDR2 is SQIVND (reference sequence). The J segment lost 4 bases and the V segment lost 7 bases, leaving 6 bases of the junction unmatched. The CDR3 totals 14 residues. CDR3 bases: TGTGCCAGTAAAACAGGGGGCGACGCAGATACGCAGTATTTT. Its protein product is CASKTGGDADTQYF. The full variable domain, completed using reference TRBV19 and TRBJ2-3, is DGGITQSPKYLFRKEGQNVTLSCEQNLNHDAMYWYRQDPGQGLRLIYYSQIVNDFQKGDIAEGYSVSREKKESFPLTVTSAQKNPTAFYLCASKTGGDADTQYFGPGTRLTVL.

The sample holds a few counts of this clone. The chain carries TRBV19 and TRBJ2-3, with 11 bases lining up with TRBD2. This CDR3 has 15 amino acids. V trimming: 8 bases; J trimming: 0 bases; junction bases outside the gene matches: 4. From germline, CDR1 is LNHDA and CDR2 SQIVND (reference sequence). The CDR3, as DNA: TGTGCCAGTTCGACTAGCGGGGTTAGCACAGATACGCAGTATTTT. Translating it yields CASSTSGVSTDTQYF.